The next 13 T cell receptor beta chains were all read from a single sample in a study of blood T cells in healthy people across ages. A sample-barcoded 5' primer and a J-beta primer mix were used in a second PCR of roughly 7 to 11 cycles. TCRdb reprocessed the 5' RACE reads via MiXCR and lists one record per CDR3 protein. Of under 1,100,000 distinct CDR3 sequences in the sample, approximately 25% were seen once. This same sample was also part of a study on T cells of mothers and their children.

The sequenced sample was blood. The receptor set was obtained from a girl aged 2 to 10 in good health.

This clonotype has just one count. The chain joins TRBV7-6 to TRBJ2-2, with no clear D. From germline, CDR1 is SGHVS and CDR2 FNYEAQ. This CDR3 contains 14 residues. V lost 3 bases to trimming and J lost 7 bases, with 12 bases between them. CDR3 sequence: CASSLFVDVGELFF. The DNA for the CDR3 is TGTGCCAGCAGCTTGTTCGTAGATGTCGGGGAGCTGTTTTTT.

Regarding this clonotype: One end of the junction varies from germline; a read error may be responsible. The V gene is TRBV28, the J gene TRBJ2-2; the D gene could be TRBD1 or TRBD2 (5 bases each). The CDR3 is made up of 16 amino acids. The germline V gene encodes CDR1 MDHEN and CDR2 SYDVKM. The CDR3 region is CASRDRDRGGTGELVF. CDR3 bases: TGTGCCAGCCGCGATCGGGATAGGGGTGGCACCGGGGAGCTGGTTTTT.

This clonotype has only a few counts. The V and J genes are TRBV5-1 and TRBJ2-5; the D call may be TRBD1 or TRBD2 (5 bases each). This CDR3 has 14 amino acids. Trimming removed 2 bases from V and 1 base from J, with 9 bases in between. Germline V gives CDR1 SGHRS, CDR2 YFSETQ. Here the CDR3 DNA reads TGCGCCAGCAGCTTATGGGGACCCCAAGAGACCCAGTACTTC. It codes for CASSLWGPQETQYF. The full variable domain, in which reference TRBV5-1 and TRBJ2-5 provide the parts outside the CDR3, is KAGVTQTPRYLIKTRGQQVTLSCSPISGHRSVSWYQQTPGQGLQFLFEYFSETQRNKGNFPGRFSGRQFSNSRSEMNVSTLELGDSALYLCASSLWGPQETQYFGPGTRLLVL.

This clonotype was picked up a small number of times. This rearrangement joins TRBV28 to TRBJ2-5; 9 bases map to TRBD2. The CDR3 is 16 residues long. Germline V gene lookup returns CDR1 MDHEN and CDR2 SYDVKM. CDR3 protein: CGPNQGHEAGGETQYF. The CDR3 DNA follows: TGTGGACCAAACCAGGGACATGAGGCGGGAGGGGAGACCCAGTACTTC.

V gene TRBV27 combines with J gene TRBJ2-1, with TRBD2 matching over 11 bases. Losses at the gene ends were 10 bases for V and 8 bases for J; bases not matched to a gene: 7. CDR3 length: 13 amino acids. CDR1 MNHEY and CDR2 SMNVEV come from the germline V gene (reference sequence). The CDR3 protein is CATTSGGTYEQFF. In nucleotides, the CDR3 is TGTGCCACCACTAGCGGGGGAACGTATGAGCAGTTCTTC.

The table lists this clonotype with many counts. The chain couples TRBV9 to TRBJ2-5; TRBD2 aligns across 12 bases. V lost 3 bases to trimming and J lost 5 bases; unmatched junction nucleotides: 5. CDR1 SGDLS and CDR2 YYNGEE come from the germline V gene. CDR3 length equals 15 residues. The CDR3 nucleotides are TGTGCCAGCAGCGACAGACTAGCGGGAGTGGAGACCCAGTACTTC. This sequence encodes CASSDRLAGVETQYF.

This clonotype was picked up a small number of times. CDR3 sequence reads: CASSPPDNYGYTF. Written as DNA, the CDR3 is TGTGCCAGCAGCCCCCCCGATAACTATGGCTACACCTTC. V and J are TRBV7-9 and TRBJ1-2, with D uncertain. Trimming took off 5 bases at V and 1 base at J, with 8 bases between the two ends. The V gene's germline CDR1 is SEHNR and CDR2 FQNEAQ (reference sequence). The length of the CDR3 is 13 residues. Using reference TRBV7-9 and TRBJ1-2 for the parts outside the CDR3, the full variable domain is DTGVSQNPRHKITKRGQNVTFRCDPISEHNRLYWYRQTLGQGPEFLTYFQNEAQLEKSRLLSDRFSAERPKGSFSTLEIQRTEQGDSAMYLCASSPPDNYGYTFGSGTRLTVV.

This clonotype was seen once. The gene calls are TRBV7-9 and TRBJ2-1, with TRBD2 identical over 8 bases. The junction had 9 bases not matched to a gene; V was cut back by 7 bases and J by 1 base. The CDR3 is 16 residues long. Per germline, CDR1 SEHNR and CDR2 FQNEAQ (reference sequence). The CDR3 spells CASTPGGGKSYNEQFF. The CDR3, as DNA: TGTGCCAGCACGCCCGGGGGGGGAAAATCCTACAATGAGCAGTTCTTC.

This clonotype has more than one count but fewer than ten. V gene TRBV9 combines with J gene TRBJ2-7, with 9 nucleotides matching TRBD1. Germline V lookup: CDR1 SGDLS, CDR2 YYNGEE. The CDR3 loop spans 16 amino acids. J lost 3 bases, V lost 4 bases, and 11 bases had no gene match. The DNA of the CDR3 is TGTGCCAGCAGCTCTCACCCGGGACAGGGTATCTACGAGCAGTACTTC. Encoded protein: CASSSHPGQGIYEQYF.

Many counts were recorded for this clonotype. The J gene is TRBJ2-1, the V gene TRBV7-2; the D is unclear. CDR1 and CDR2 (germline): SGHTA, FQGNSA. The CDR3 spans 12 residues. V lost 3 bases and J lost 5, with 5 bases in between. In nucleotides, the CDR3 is TGTGCCAGCAGCTTTCAGGACAATGAGCAGTTCTTC. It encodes CASSFQDNEQFF. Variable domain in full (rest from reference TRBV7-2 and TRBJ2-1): GAGVSQSPSNKVTEKGKDVELRCDPISGHTALYWYRQSLGQGLEFLIYFQGNSAPDKSGLPSDRFSAERTGGSVSTLTIQRTQQEDSAVYLCASSFQDNEQFFGPGTRLTVL.

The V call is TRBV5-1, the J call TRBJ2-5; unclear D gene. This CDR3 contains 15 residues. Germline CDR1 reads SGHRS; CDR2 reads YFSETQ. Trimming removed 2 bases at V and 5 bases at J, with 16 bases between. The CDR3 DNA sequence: TGCGCCAGCAGCTTAATCGACTCGGTGGGGGAGACCCAGTACTTC. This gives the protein CASSLIDSVGETQYF.

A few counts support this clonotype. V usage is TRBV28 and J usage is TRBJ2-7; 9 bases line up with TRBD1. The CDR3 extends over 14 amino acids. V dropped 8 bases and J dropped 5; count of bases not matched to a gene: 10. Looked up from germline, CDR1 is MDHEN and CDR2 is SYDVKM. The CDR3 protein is CASRSADRGNEQYF. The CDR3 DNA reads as TGTGCCAGCCGTTCCGCGGACAGGGGCAACGAGCAGTACTTC.

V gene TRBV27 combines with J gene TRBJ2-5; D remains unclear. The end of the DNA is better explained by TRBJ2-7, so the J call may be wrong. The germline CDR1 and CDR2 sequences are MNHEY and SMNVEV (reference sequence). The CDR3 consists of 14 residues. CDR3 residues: CASSLYPPMGEQYF. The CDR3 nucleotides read TGTGCCAGCAGTTTATATCCCCCCATGGGCGAGCAGTACTTC.